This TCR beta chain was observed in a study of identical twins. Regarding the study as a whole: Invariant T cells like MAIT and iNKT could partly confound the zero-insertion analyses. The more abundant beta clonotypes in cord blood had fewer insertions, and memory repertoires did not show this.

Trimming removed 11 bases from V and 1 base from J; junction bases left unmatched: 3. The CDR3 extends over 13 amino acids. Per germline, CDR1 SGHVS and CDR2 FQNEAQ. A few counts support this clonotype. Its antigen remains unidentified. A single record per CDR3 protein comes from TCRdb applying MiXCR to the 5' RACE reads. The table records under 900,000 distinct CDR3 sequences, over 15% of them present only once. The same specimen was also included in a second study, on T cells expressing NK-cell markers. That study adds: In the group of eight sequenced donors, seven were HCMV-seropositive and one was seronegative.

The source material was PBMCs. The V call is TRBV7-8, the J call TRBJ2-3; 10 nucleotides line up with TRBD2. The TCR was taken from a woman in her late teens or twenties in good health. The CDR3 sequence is CAAGTSGTDTQYF. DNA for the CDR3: TGTGCCGCTGGGACTAGCGGCACAGATACGCAGTATTTT.